These 24 T cell receptor beta chains came from one sample sequenced in a study of T cell repertoires in cytomegalovirus infection. Using its own MiXCR run on the reads, TCRdb lists one record per CDR3 protein. The repertoire holds 830,000 or so distinct CDR3 sequences, with 30% to 35% as singletons. Their cognate antigens are unknown. The sequencing here drew on cultured CD8+ T cells from PBMCs, taken from culture after CMV antigen stimulation. Every receptor here comes from a human donor in good health (CMV status not recorded). Some clones in this sample may be carry-over from other donors' samples.

The chain joins TRBV6-6 to TRBJ1-5; unclear D gene. Trimming removed 0 bases at V and 4 bases at J, with 19 bases between. Germline values: CDR1 MNHNY, CDR2 SVGAGI (reference sequence). CDR3 length: 18 residues. The chain's CDR3 is CASSYSYLPAPPNQPQHF. The CDR3 DNA sequence: TGTGCCAGCAGTTACTCGTACTTACCGGCGCCTCCTAATCAGCCCCAGCATTTT.

This chain links TRBV12-3 or TRBV12-4 with TRBJ2-1, with 9 bases that match TRBD2. The CDR3 covers 15 residues. J was trimmed by 7 bases and V by 6 bases; bases with no gene match: 10. Here the CDR3 reads CASRGGRGGQNEQFF. In nucleotides, the CDR3 is TGTGCCAGCAGAGGGGGGCGGGGGGGCCAGAATGAGCAGTTCTTC.

V and J are TRBV3-1 and TRBJ1-1; maybe TRBD1 (6 bases). The CDR3 length is 18 residues. Trimming left V 4 bases short and J 4 bases short, with 25 bases between. Germline CDR1 reads LGHDT; CDR2 reads YNNKEL (reference sequence). The CDR3 coding sequence is TGTGCCAGCAGCCCAGCTCTGACAGGCCTATTTGGGACCACTGAAGCTTTCTTT. This sequence encodes CASSPALTGLFGTTEAFF.

The chain carries TRBV5-5 and TRBJ2-7; the match to TRBD2 covers 11 bases. The germline gives CDR1 SGHKS, CDR2 YYEKEE (reference sequence). This CDR3 comprises 14 residues. V lost 2 bases and J lost 4; bases outside the gene matches: 2. The CDR3 spells CASSFLAGGYEQYF. For the CDR3, the DNA is TGTGCCAGCAGCTTTCTAGCGGGAGGATACGAGCAGTACTTC.

The chain uses TRBV6-6 and TRBJ2-5; tentatively, D is TRBD1 (6 bases). V shed 0 bases and J shed 5 bases, with 16 bases lying between them. Germline lookup yields CDR1 MNHNY and CDR2 SVGAGI (reference sequence). This CDR3 has 16 residues. CDR3 loop: CASSYSGARLGETQYF. In DNA, the CDR3 is TGTGCCAGCAGTTACTCGGGGGCCCGCCTAGGGGAGACCCAGTACTTC.

The rearrangement joins TRBV10-3 to TRBJ2-7; D gene ambiguous. Trimming took 2 bases from V and 2 from J, leaving 10 bases between them. Germline V CDR1 and CDR2: ENHRY, SYGVKD. The CDR3 has 14 amino acids. The CDR3 protein is CAISELDKTYEQYF. CDR3 sequence (DNA): TGTGCCATCAGTGAGCTCGACAAAACCTACGAGCAGTACTTC.

This clonotype was counted many times. This rearrangement joins TRBV7-8 to TRBJ2-1; D gene uncertain. Trimming removed 3 bases from V and 5 bases from J, with 5 bases in between. Germline V CDR1 and CDR2: SGHVS, FQNEAQ. CDR3 size: 12 residues. The CDR3 DNA is TGTGCCAGCAGCTTCTGGGACAATGAGCAGTTCTTC. Translated, it gives CASSFWDNEQFF.

Only a few counts were recorded for this clonotype. V is TRBV27 and J is TRBJ1-2, with 9 positions matching TRBD1. The trim removed 5 bases at V and 5 bases at J, leaving 12 bases unmatched. Germline V gene sequence: CDR1 MNHEY, CDR2 SMNVEV (reference sequence). The CDR3 is 16 residues long. The chain's CDR3 is CASSPSTGGVAYGYTF. DNA of the CDR3: TGTGCCAGCAGTCCTTCCACAGGGGGCGTAGCTTATGGCTACACCTTC.

V is TRBV29-1 and J is TRBJ2-1; D uncertain. The CDR3 has 12 amino acids. Germline V gene data show CDR1 as SQVTM and CDR2 as ANQGSEA. Trimming cost V 2 bases and J 9 bases, with 11 bases left between them. This CDR3 is CSVEMRVVEQFF. The CDR3 coding sequence is TGCAGCGTTGAAATGCGCGTCGTTGAGCAGTTCTTC.

This clonotype was counted a single time. The CDR3 DNA reads TGTGCCAGCATCCTAACAGGCAGGGAAGGCGGAAGGGATGGCTACACCTTC. It yields the protein CASILTGREGGRDGYTF. The genes are TRBV5-4 and TRBJ1-2; weak D call: TRBD1 (5 bases). In germline, CDR1 is SGHNT, CDR2 YYREEE (reference sequence). V was cut by 6 bases and J by 6 bases, with 27 bases left in between. The CDR3 is made up of 17 amino acids.

The genes are TRBV20-1 and TRBJ2-1; 7 bases are shared with TRBD2. V lost 8 bases, J lost 3 bases, and 16 bases stayed unmatched. Germline V gives CDR1 DFQATT, CDR2 SNEGSKA (reference sequence). The CDR3 has 16 amino acids. The CDR3 DNA is TGCAGTCCCCCGAGACTAGCTTCCGAGGGCTACAATGAGCAGTTCTTC. Translating gives CSPPRLASEGYNEQFF.

This clonotype has only a few counts. The chain has TRBV6-1 and TRBJ1-4; D is undetermined. This CDR3 comprises 12 residues. The ends were cut back, 4 bases at V and 8 bases at J, with 8 bases in the middle. Per germline, CDR1 MNHNS and CDR2 SASEGT. The chain's CDR3 is CASSGPGEKLFF. The DNA of the CDR3 is TGTGCCAGCAGTGGGCCCGGGGAAAAACTGTTTTTT.

This chain's CDR3 is CASSEWPLGGNQPQHF. The CDR3 DNA reads as TGCGCCAGCAGCGAATGGCCTCTAGGGGGCAATCAGCCCCAGCATTTT. The chain recombines TRBV5-1 with TRBJ1-5; a weak D match, TRBD1 (5 bases). Germline V gene data show CDR1 as SGHRS and CDR2 as YFSETQ. The CDR3 is made up of 16 amino acids. Trimming took off 4 bases at V and 2 bases at J, with 16 bases between the two ends.

V usage is TRBV5-1 and J usage is TRBJ2-3, with D maybe TRBD2 (5 bases). The CDR3 sequence is 16 residues long. Germline values: CDR1 SGHRS, CDR2 YFSETQ. The germline V and J ends were trimmed by 4 bases and 6 bases, with 21 bases remaining between them. The CDR3, as DNA: TGCGCCAGCAGCGGCCCTACAGCAGGTACGGGGGATACGCAGTATTTT. Its translation is CASSGPTAGTGDTQYF.

This clonotype was recorded a few times. This chain uses TRBV20-1 with TRBJ1-5; 8 positions match TRBD1. V trimming: 6 bases; J trimming: 4 bases; junction bases outside the gene matches: 8. This CDR3 has 14 residues. The germline V gene encodes CDR1 DFQATT and CDR2 SNEGSKA (reference sequence). The DNA of the CDR3 is TGCAGTGCCCAGGACAGGGAGGGGAATCAGCCCCAGCATTTT. Translated: CSAQDREGNQPQHF.

This clonotype was counted once. The chain uses TRBV15 and TRBJ2-1, with a weak D call TRBD2 (5 bases). The CDR3 runs to 13 residues. Trimming shortened V by 5 bases and J by 2 bases, and 7 bases separated the two germline ends. The V gene's germline CDR1 is LNHNV and CDR2 YYDKDF (reference sequence). The CDR3 is CATSGRAYNEQFF. DNA of the CDR3: TGTGCCACCAGCGGGCGGGCCTACAATGAGCAGTTCTTC. Variable domain in full (rest from reference TRBV15 and TRBJ2-1): DAMVIQNPRYQVTQFGKPVTLSCSQTLNHNVMYWYQQKSSQAPKLLFHYYDKDFNNEADTPDNFQSRRPNTSFCFLDIRSPGLGDTAMYLCATSGRAYNEQFFGPGTRLTVL.

This chain uses TRBV27 with TRBJ1-6; D ambiguous. V lost 6 bases and J lost 3, with 9 bases in between. Per germline, CDR1 MNHEY and CDR2 SMNVEV (reference sequence). This CDR3 region has 14 residues. The CDR3 is CASRSGYYNSPLHF. CDR3 DNA: TGTGCCAGCAGATCAGGCTACTATAATTCACCCCTCCACTTT.

The chain carries TRBV9 and TRBJ2-5, with D possibly being TRBD1 or TRBD2 (5 bases each). V lost 0 bases, J lost 5 bases, and 11 bases lay in between. The germline V gene encodes CDR1 SGDLS and CDR2 YYNGEE. There are 14 residues in the CDR3. For the CDR3, the DNA is TGTGCCAGCAGCGTAGAGGTGGGACGCGAGACCCAGTACTTC. Protein sequence: CASSVEVGRETQYF.

V usage is TRBV19 and J usage is TRBJ2-3, with D uncertain. The V end lost 3 bases, the J end lost 2 bases, and 6 bases lay between the germline ends. Germline V gives CDR1 LNHDA, CDR2 SQIVND (reference sequence). This CDR3 contains 13 residues. CDR3 DNA sequence: TGTGCCAGTAGTATCGATCTCACAGATACGCAGTATTTT. It translates to CASSIDLTDTQYF.

A word on this clonotype: Germline is not matched at one junction end, which may reflect a read error. V gene TRBV20-1 combines with J gene TRBJ1-5; a weak D match, TRBD1 (6 bases). This CDR3 contains 13 residues. Germline CDR1 is DFQATT and CDR2 is SNEGSKA (reference sequence). In DNA, the CDR3 is TGCAGTGCTCCTCAGGGACATGGTCAGTCCCAGCATTTT. Translation gives CSAPQGHGQSQHF.

The rearrangement uses TRBV11-2 and TRBJ1-1, with 7 bases aligning to TRBD1. The V gene end was trimmed by 3 bases and the J gene end by 9 bases; junction bases not matched to a gene: 7. The germline V gene encodes CDR1 SGHAT and CDR2 FQNNGV. This CDR3 spans 13 amino acids. The CDR3 coding sequence is TGTGCCAGCAGCTTTCGGACAGGACAAAAAGCTTTCTTT. This translates into CASSFRTGQKAFF.

Many counts were recorded for this clonotype. V gene TRBV12-3 or TRBV12-4 combines with J gene TRBJ1-2; the match to TRBD1 covers 10 bases. This CDR3 is built from 14 residues. V dropped 6 bases and J dropped 5; count of bases not matched to a gene: 6. CDR3 in amino acids: CASSRQGAVYGYTF. The CDR3 nucleotides read TGTGCCAGCAGCCGACAGGGGGCGGTGTATGGCTACACCTTC.

In its sample, this clonotype was seen a few times. This sequence joins TRBV7-9 and TRBJ2-1, with 9 bases matching TRBD2. Germline V lookup: CDR1 SEHNR, CDR2 FQNEAQ (reference sequence). V was pared by 0 bases and J by 3 bases, with 12 bases of the junction left unmatched. The CDR3 length is 19 residues. The CDR3 here is CASSLAQRPSGGYYNEQFF. The DNA of the CDR3 is TGTGCCAGCAGCTTAGCGCAAAGGCCAAGCGGGGGGTACTACAATGAGCAGTTCTTC.

The rearrangement joins TRBV19 to TRBJ1-5; tentative D call: TRBD1 (5 bases). The CDR3 totals 14 residues. The germline CDR1 and CDR2 sequences are LNHDA and SQIVND (reference sequence). Trimming took off 6 bases at V and 8 bases at J, with 17 bases between the two ends. This chain's CDR3 is CASSPARVWEPQHF. DNA for the CDR3: TGTGCCAGTAGCCCCGCCAGGGTATGGGAGCCCCAGCATTTT.